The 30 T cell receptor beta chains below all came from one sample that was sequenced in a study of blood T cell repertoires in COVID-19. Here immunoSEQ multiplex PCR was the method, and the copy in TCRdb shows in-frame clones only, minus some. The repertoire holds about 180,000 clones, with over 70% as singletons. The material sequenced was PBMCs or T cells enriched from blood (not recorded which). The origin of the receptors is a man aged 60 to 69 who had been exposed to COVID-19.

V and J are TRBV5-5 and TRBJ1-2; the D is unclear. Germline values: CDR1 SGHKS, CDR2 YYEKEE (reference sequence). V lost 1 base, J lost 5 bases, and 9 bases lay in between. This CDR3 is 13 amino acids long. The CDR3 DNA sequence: TGTGCCAGCAGCTTGTCCTATTATTATGGCTACACCTTC. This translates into CASSLSYYYGYTF. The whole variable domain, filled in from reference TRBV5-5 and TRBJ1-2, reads DAGVTQSPTHLIKTRGQQVTLRCSPISGHKSVSWYQQVLGQGPQFIFQYYEKEERGRGNFPDRFSARQFPNYSSELNVNALLLGDSALYLCASSLSYYYGYTFGSGTRLTVV.

In nucleotides, the CDR3 is TGTGCCTGCTCGACAGGGCCCGGGGAGCTGTTTTTT. Its translation: CACSTGPGELFF. The J gene is TRBJ2-2, the V gene TRBV30; 7 bases fit TRBD1. The CDR3 runs 12 residues. Germline CDR1 and CDR2: GTSNPN and SVGIG (reference sequence). J gave up 6 bases and V 6 bases, and 4 bases lay outside the gene matches.

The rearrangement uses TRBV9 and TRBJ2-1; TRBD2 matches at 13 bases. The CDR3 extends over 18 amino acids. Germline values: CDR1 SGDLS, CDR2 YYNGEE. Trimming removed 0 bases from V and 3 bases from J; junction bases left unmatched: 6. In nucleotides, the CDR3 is TGTGCCAGCAGCGTAGGAGGGGGGACTAGCGGGAACTACAATGAGCAGTTCTTC. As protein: CASSVGGGTSGNYNEQFF. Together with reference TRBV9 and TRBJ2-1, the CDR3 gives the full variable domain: DSGVTQTPKHLITATGQRVTLRCSPRSGDLSVYWYQQSLDQGLQFLIQYYNGEERAKGNILERFSAQQFPDLHSELNLSSLELGDSALYFCASSVGGGTSGNYNEQFFGPGTRLTVL.

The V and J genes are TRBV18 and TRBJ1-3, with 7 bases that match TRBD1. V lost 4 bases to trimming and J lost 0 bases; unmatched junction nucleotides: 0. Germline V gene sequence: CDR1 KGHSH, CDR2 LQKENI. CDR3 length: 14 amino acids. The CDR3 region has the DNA TGTGCCAGCTCACGGGACAGCTCTGGAAACACCATATATTTT. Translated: CASSRDSSGNTIYF.

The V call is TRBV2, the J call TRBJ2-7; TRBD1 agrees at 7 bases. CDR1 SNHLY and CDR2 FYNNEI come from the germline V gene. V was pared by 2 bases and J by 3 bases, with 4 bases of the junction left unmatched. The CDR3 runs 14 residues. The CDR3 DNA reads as TGTGCCAGCAGTGAACAGGGGGACAGCTACGAGCAGTACTTC. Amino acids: CASSEQGDSYEQYF.

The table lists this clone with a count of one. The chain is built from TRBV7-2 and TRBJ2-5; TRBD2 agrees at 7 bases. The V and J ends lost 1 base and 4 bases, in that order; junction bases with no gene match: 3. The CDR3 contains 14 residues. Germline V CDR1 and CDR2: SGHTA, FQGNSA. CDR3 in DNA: TGTGCCAGCAGCTTAGGGGTAGCGGGAGAGACCCAGTACTTC. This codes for CASSLGVAGETQYF.

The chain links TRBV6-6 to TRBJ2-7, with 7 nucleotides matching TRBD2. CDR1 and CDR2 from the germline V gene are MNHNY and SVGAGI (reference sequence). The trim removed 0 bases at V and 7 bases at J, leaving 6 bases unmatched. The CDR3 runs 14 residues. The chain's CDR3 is CASSYSLWGGEQYF. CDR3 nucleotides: TGTGCCAGCAGTTACTCCCTTTGGGGGGGGGAGCAGTACTTC.

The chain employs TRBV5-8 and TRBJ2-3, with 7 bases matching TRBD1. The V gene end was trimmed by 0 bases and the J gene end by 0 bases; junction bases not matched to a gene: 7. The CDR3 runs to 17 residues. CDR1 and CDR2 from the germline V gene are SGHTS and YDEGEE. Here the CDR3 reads CASSLAGLQGSTDTQYF. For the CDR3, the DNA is TGTGCCAGCAGCTTGGCCGGTTTACAGGGGAGCACAGATACGCAGTATTTT.

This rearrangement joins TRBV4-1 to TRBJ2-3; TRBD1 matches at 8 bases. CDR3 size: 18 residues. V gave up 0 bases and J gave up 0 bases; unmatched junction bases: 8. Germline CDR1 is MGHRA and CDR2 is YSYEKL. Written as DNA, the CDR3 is TGCGCCAGCAGCCAAGATCAGAGGACAGGGATCAGCACAGATACGCAGTATTTT. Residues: CASSQDQRTGISTDTQYF.

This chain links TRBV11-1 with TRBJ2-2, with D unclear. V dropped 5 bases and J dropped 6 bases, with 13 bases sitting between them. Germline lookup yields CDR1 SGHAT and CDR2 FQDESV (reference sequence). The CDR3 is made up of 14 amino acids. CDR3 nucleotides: TGTGCCAGCAGCCACCGTGATCGGGCCGGGGAGCTGTTTTTT. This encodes CASSHRDRAGELFF.

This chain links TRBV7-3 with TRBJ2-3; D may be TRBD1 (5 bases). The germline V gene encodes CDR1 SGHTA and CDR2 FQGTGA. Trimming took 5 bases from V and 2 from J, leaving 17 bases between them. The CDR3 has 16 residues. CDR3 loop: CASSLQGDSYTDTQYF. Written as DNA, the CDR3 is TGTGCCAGCAGCCTCCAGGGCGATTCATACACAGATACGCAGTATTTT.

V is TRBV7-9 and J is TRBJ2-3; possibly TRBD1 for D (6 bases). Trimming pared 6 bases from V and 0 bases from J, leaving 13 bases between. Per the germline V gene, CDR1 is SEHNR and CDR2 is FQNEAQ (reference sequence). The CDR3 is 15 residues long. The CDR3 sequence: CASRREGDSTDTQYF. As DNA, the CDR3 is TGTGCCAGCAGGCGCGAGGGGGATAGCACAGATACGCAGTATTTT.

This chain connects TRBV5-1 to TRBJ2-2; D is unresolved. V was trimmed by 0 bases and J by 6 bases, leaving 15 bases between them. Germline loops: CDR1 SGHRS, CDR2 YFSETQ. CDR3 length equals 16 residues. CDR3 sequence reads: CASSLDPGFRAGELFF. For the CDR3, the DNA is TGCGCCAGCAGCTTGGACCCCGGGTTTCGGGCCGGGGAGCTGTTTTTT.

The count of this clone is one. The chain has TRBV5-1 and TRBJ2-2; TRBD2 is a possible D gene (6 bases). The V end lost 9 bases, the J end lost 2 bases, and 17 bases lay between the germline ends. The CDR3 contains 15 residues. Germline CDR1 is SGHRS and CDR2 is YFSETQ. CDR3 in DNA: TGCGCCACCCATATGGGACTGGATAACACCGGGGAGCTGTTTTTT. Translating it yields CATHMGLDNTGELFF.

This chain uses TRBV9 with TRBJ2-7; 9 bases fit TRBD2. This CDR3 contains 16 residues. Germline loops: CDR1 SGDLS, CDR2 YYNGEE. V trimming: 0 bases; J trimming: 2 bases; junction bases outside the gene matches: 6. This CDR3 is CASSVAAAGGPYEQYF. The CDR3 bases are TGTGCCAGCAGCGTAGCGGCAGCGGGAGGACCCTACGAGCAGTACTTC.

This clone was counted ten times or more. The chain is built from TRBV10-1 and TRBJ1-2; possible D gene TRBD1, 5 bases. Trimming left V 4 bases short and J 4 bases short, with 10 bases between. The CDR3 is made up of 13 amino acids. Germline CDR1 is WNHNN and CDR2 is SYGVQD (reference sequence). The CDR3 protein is CASSGGTAYGYTF. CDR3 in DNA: TGCGCCAGCAGTGGAGGGACTGCCTATGGCTACACCTTC.

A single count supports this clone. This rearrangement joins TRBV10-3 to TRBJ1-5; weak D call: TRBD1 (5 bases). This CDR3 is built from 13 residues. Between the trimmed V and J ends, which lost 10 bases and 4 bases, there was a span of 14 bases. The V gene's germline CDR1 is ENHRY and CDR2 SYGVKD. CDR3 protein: CASRNGGNQPQHF. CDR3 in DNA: TGTGCCAGCCGTAACGGGGGGAATCAGCCCCAGCATTTT.

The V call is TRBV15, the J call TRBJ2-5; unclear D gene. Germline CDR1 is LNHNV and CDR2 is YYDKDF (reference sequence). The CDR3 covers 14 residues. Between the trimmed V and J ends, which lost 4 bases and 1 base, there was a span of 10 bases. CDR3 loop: CATSTIDFQETQYF. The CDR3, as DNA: TGTGCCACCAGCACCATAGACTTCCAAGAGACCCAGTACTTC.

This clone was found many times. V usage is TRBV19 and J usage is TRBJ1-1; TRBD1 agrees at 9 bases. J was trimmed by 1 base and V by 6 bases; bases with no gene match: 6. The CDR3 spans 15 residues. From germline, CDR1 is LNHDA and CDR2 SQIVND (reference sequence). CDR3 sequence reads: CASRDRGWGNTEAFF. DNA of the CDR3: TGTGCCAGTAGGGACAGGGGCTGGGGGAACACTGAAGCTTTCTTT.

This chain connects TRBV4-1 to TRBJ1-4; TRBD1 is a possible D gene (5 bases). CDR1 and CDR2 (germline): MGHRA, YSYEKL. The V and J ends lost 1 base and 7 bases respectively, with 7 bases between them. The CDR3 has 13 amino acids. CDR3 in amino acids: CASSQVQGEKLFF. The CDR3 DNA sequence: TGCGCCAGCAGCCAAGTGCAGGGTGAAAAACTGTTTTTT.

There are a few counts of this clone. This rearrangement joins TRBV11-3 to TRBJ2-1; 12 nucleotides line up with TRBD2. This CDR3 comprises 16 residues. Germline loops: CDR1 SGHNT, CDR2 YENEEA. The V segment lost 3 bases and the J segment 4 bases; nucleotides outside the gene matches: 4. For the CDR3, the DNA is TGTGCCAGCAGCTTGGGGCTAGCGGGAGGGTACAATGAGCAGTTCTTC. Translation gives CASSLGLAGGYNEQFF.

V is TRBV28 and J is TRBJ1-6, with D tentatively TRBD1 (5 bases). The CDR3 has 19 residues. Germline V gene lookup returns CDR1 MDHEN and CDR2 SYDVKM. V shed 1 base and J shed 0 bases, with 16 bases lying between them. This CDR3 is CASSLYPGGTSSYNSPLHF. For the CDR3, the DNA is TGTGCCAGCAGTTTATATCCCGGGGGGACGAGCTCCTATAATTCACCCCTCCACTTT. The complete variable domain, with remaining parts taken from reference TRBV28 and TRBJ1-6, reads DVKVTQSSRYLVKRTGEKVFLECVQDMDHENMFWYRQDPGLGLRLIYFSYDVKMKEKGDIPEGYSVSREKKERFSLILESASTNQTSMYLCASSLYPGGTSSYNSPLHFGNGTRLTVT.

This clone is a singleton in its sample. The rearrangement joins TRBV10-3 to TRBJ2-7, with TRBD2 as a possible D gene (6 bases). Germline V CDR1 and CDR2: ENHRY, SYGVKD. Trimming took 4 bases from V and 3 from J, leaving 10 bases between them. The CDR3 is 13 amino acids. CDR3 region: CAISGDSYYEQYF. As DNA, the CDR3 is TGTGCCATCAGTGGGGACTCATACTACGAGCAGTACTTC.

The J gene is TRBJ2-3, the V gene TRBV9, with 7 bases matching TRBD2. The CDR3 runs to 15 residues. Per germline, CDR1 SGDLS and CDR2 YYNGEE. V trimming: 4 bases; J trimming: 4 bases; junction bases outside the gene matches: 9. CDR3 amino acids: CASSTRGGSADTQYF. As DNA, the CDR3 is TGTGCCAGCAGCACCCGGGGCGGGAGCGCAGATACGCAGTATTTT.

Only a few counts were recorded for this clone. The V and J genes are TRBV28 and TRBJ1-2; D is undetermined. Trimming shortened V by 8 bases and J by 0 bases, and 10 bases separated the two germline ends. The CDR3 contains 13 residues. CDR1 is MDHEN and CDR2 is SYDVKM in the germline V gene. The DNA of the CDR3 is TGTGCCAGCTCCATTCCAGCTAACTATGGCTACACCTTC. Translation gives CASSIPANYGYTF.

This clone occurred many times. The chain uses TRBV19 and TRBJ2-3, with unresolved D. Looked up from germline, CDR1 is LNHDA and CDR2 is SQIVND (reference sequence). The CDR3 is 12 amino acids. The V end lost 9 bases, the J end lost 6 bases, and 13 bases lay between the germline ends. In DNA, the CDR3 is TGTGCCAGCCGACTCTCCGGTGATACGCAGTATTTT. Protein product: CASRLSGDTQYF. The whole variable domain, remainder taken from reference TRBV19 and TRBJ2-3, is DGGITQSPKYLFRKEGQNVTLSCEQNLNHDAMYWYRQDPGQGLRLIYYSQIVNDFQKGDIAEGYSVSREKKESFPLTVTSAQKNPTAFYLCASRLSGDTQYFGPGTRLTVL.

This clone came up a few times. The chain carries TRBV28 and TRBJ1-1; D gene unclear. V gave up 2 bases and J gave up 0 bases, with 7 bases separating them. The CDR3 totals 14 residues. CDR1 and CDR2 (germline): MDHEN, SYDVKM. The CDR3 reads CASSLDSVNTEAFF. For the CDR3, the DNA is TGTGCCAGCAGTTTAGATTCAGTGAACACTGAAGCTTTCTTT.

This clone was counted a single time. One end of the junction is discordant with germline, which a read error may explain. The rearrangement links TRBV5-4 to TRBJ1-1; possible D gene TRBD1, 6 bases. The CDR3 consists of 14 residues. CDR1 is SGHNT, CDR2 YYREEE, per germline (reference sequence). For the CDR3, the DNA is TGTGCCAACAGCGAAGGGGGTATGAACACTGAAGCTTTCTTT. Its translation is CANSEGGMNTEAFF. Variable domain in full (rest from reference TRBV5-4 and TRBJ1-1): ETGVTQSPTHLIKTRGQQVTLRCSSQSGHNTVSWYQQALGQGPQFIFQYYREEENGRGNFPPRFSGLQFPNYSSELNVNALELDDSALYLCANSEGGMNTEAFFGQGTRLTVV.

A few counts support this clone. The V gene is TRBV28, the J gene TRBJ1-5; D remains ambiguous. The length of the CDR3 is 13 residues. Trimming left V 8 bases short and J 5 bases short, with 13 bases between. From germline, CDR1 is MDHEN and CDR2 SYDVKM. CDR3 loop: CASEWREHQPQHF. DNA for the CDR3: TGTGCCAGCGAGTGGAGGGAGCATCAGCCCCAGCATTTT.

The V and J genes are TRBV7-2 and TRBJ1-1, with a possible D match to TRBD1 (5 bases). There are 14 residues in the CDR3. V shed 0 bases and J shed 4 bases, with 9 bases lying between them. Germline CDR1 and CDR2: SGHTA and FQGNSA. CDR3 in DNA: TGTGCCAGCAGCTTAGCGATGGGGGGCACTGAAGCTTTCTTT. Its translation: CASSLAMGGTEAFF.